Each of the 25 T cell receptor beta chains below was sequenced from the same sample in a study of T cell responses to AZD1222 COVID-19 vaccine. Only in-frame clones appear in the TCRdb table, and some are missing; sequencing was by immunoSEQ multiplex PCR. The sample shows about 150,000 clones, 88% of them seen only once. Source: peripheral blood, taken on day 0 of AZD1222 vaccination. The receptors were gathered from an adult in good health.

The rearrangement uses TRBV3-1 (or the pseudogene TRBV3-2) and TRBJ1-5; unclear D gene. The germline V gene has CDR1 LGHDT and CDR2 YNNKEL (reference sequence). V dropped 0 bases and J dropped 0 bases, with 18 bases sitting between them. The CDR3 has 19 residues. The CDR3 protein is CASSQEDTEEPYSNQPQHF. DNA for the CDR3: TGTGCCAGCAGCCAAGAAGACACCGAGGAACCTTATAGCAATCAGCCCCAGCATTTT.

The chain is built from TRBV2 and TRBJ2-7, with D tentatively TRBD1 (7 bases). Trimming took off 4 bases at V and 6 bases at J, with 10 bases between the two ends. CDR3 length: 12 amino acids. Germline CDR1 and CDR2: SNHLY and FYNNEI. CDR3 sequence reads: CASSGQGGEQYF. In nucleotides, the CDR3 is TGTGCCAGCAGTGGCCAGGGGGGCGAGCAGTACTTC.

This clone was seen only a few times. V is TRBV6-1 and J is TRBJ2-1, with D possibly matching TRBD2 (6 bases). V was pared by 3 bases and J by 8 bases, with 20 bases between. The CDR3 is made up of 16 amino acids. From germline, CDR1 is MNHNS and CDR2 SASEGT. CDR3: CASSDQFSLASHEQFF. The CDR3 DNA sequence: TGTGCCAGCAGTGATCAGTTCTCACTAGCCTCTCATGAGCAGTTCTTC.

The V call is TRBV7-6, the J call TRBJ1-1; no definite D call. Germline lookup yields CDR1 SGHVS and CDR2 FNYEAQ. The CDR3 is 14 residues long. The V gene lost 1 base and the J gene lost 1 base, with 7 bases spanning the gap. Written as DNA, the CDR3 is TGTGCCAGCAGCTTAGGTGCAGGGAACACTGAAGCTTTCTTT. Amino acid sequence: CASSLGAGNTEAFF.

This clone was seen a few times. This sequence joins TRBV11-2 and TRBJ2-3, with D perhaps TRBD1 or TRBD2 (5 bases each). The CDR3 is 15 amino acids. Germline loops: CDR1 SGHAT, CDR2 FQNNGV. V lost 0 bases, J lost 0 bases, and 7 bases lay in between. The CDR3 reads CASSLDGASTDTQYF. CDR3 bases: TGTGCCAGCAGCTTAGACGGGGCTAGCACAGATACGCAGTATTTT.

The chain joins TRBV19 to TRBJ2-3; TRBD2 is a possible D gene (5 bases). The V gene's germline CDR1 is LNHDA and CDR2 SQIVND (reference sequence). V was trimmed by 5 bases and J by 3 bases, leaving 9 bases between them. The CDR3 contains 13 residues. For the CDR3, the DNA is TGTGCCAGTAGTTCCGGGATTACAGATACGCAGTATTTT. Protein: CASSSGITDTQYF.

V gene TRBV7-2 combines with J gene TRBJ1-1; TRBD1 matches 8 bases. This CDR3 contains 12 residues. Germline V gene data show CDR1 as SGHTA and CDR2 as FQGNSA. Trimming removed 2 bases from V and 11 bases from J; junction bases left unmatched: 4. This CDR3 is CASSLRQGSAFF. Written as DNA, the CDR3 is TGTGCCAGCAGCTTACGACAGGGGTCGGCTTTCTTT.

This clone was seen once. The chain combines TRBV7-2 with TRBJ1-5; D may be TRBD1 (5 bases). V was pared by 2 bases and J by 1 base, with 9 bases between. CDR1 and CDR2 from the germline V gene are SGHTA and FQGNSA. The CDR3 has 15 residues. The CDR3 sequence: CASSLIRDSNQPQHF. CDR3 nucleotides: TGTGCCAGCAGCTTAATCCGGGACAGCAATCAGCCCCAGCATTTT.

This clone was seen more than once but under ten times. The chain couples TRBV7-2 to TRBJ1-3, with a possible D match to TRBD1 (6 bases). V was shortened by 0 bases and J by 4 bases, with 13 bases between the two germline ends. Germline V gene sequence: CDR1 SGHTA, CDR2 FQGNSA. The CDR3 totals 16 residues. CDR3: CASSLAPGAGGNTIYF. CDR3 nucleotides: TGTGCCAGCAGCTTAGCGCCAGGGGCGGGGGGAAACACCATATATTTT.

The V gene is TRBV6-6, the J gene TRBJ1-3; no clear D gene. Germline CDR1 reads MNHNY; CDR2 reads SVGAGI (reference sequence). Trimming took off 5 bases at V and 0 bases at J, with 8 bases between the two ends. The CDR3 runs 14 residues. CDR3 in amino acids: CASSVLVSGNTIYF. In nucleotides, the CDR3 is TGTGCCAGCAGTGTCCTGGTCTCTGGAAACACCATATATTTT.

The rearrangement joins TRBV5-1 to TRBJ1-2; D is unclear. The V end lost 0 bases, the J end lost 8 bases, and 8 bases lay between the germline ends. The V gene's germline CDR1 is SGHRS and CDR2 YFSETQ. The CDR3 length is 12 residues. The CDR3 region is CASSLDFYGYTF. CDR3 coding DNA: TGCGCCAGCAGCTTGGATTTCTACGGCTACACCTTC.

The genes are TRBV20-1 and TRBJ2-2, with D tentatively TRBD1 or TRBD2 (5 bases each). V lost 3 bases and J lost 6, with 14 bases in between. Germline V CDR1 and CDR2: DFQATT, SNEGSKA (reference sequence). This CDR3 is built from 14 residues. The CDR3 region has the DNA TGCAGTGCTAGTGAAGGAAGAGGGGCCGGGGAGCTGTTTTTT. It encodes CSASEGRGAGELFF.

This chain links TRBV25-1 with TRBJ2-1; 11 bases line up with TRBD2. V lost 2 bases and J lost 13; bases outside the gene matches: 1. Germline V gene data show CDR1 as MGHDK and CDR2 as SYGVNS. This CDR3 has 12 amino acids. The CDR3 sequence is CASSELAGGQFF. The CDR3 nucleotides read TGTGCCAGCAGTGAACTAGCGGGGGGTCAGTTCTTC.

The chain joins TRBV7-2 to TRBJ1-4; 8 nucleotides match TRBD1. V lost 3 bases and J lost 5; bases outside the gene matches: 5. Germline V gene data show CDR1 as SGHTA and CDR2 as FQGNSA. CDR3 length equals 15 residues. CDR3: CASSLQTGVNEKLFF. The CDR3 DNA is TGTGCCAGCAGCTTGCAGACAGGGGTGAATGAAAAACTGTTTTTT.

The rearrangement links TRBV27 to TRBJ2-7, with D perhaps TRBD1 (6 bases). Per the germline V gene, CDR1 is MNHEY and CDR2 is SMNVEV (reference sequence). The CDR3 loop spans 14 amino acids. With 6 bases removed from V and 6 bases from J, the gap between germline ends came to 18 bases. CDR3 amino acids: CASRPQGLSSEQYF. In nucleotides, the CDR3 is TGTGCCAGCAGGCCACAGGGCCTATCGAGCGAGCAGTACTTC.

There are a few counts of this clone. This CDR3 is also generated by other DNA sequences in the sample. This chain joins TRBV4-1 and TRBJ1-2; D is possibly TRBD1 (5 bases). The germline V gene encodes CDR1 MGHRA and CDR2 YSYEKL. V lost 0 bases and J lost 5, with 10 bases in between. There are 14 residues in the CDR3. The CDR3 region is CASSQDPRGYGYTF. Here the CDR3 DNA reads TGCGCCAGCAGCCAAGATCCCCGGGGGTATGGCTACACCTTC.

This chain joins TRBV11-2 and TRBJ1-6, with 9 bases aligning to TRBD1. Germline CDR1 SGHAT, CDR2 FQNNGV. The CDR3 is 14 residues long. Trimming took 8 bases from V and 7 from J; bases not matched to a gene: 6. The CDR3 loop reads CASGGQGENSPLHF. The CDR3 bases are TGTGCCAGCGGGGGACAGGGAGAAAATTCACCCCTCCACTTT.

In this sample, this clone turned up a few times. The V call is TRBV9, the J call TRBJ2-2, with unresolved D. The CDR3 runs to 11 residues. V lost 3 bases to trimming and J lost 7 bases, with 4 bases between them. The germline gives CDR1 SGDLS, CDR2 YYNGEE. The CDR3 reads CASSGIGELFF. The CDR3 bases are TGTGCCAGCAGCGGCATCGGGGAGCTGTTTTTT.

The V gene is TRBV11-2, the J gene TRBJ1-5; perhaps TRBD1 as D (5 bases). Trimming removed 4 bases at V and 4 bases at J, with 14 bases between. The V gene's germline CDR1 is SGHAT and CDR2 FQNNGV. The length of the CDR3 is 15 residues. The CDR3 loop is CASSWASGGNQPQHF. CDR3 coding DNA: TGTGCCAGCAGCTGGGCATCGGGGGGGAATCAGCCCCAGCATTTT. Looking up the rest from reference TRBV11-2 and TRBJ1-5 gives the full variable domain: EAGVAQSPRYKIIEKRQSVAFWCNPISGHATLYWYQQILGQGPKLLIQFQNNGVVDDSQLPKDRFSAERLKGVDSTLKIQPAKLEDSAVYLCASSWASGGNQPQHFGDGTRLSIL.

Of note for this clone: This specimen includes other DNA sequences encoding the same CDR3. The chain combines TRBV9 with TRBJ2-2; TRBD1 agrees at 8 bases. Germline loops: CDR1 SGDLS, CDR2 YYNGEE. This CDR3 has 14 amino acids. V trimming: 3 bases; J trimming: 4 bases; junction bases outside the gene matches: 2. The CDR3 bases are TGTGCCAGCAGCGCCACAGGGGGCACCGGGGAGCTGTTTTTT. Protein sequence: CASSATGGTGELFF.

The gene calls are TRBV2 and TRBJ2-7; perhaps TRBD2 as D (5 bases). This CDR3 is 14 amino acids long. V was trimmed by 6 bases and J by 3 bases, leaving 15 bases between them. Germline CDR1 SNHLY, CDR2 FYNNEI. The CDR3 coding sequence is TGTGCCAGCAGCTACGTCGGGGTCCTCTACGAGCAGTACTTC. It codes for CASSYVGVLYEQYF. The full variable domain, with the rest looked up from reference TRBV2 and TRBJ2-7, is EPEVTQTPSHQVTQMGQEVILRCVPISNHLYFYWYRQILGQKVEFLVSFYNNEISEKSEIFDDQFSVERPDGSNFTLKIRSTKLEDSAMYFCASSYVGVLYEQYFGPGTRLTVT.

This clone occurred a few times. V and J are TRBV6-5 and TRBJ1-3, with D unclear. The V and J ends lost 3 bases and 8 bases respectively, with 17 bases between them. Germline V gene data show CDR1 as MNHEY and CDR2 as SVGAGI. The CDR3 contains 15 residues. CDR3 sequence: CASSYSRNHKDTIYF. In DNA form, the CDR3 reads TGTGCCAGCAGTTATAGCCGGAACCACAAGGACACCATATATTTT.

V is TRBV5-1 and J is TRBJ2-3; 11 bases are a match to TRBD2. The ends lost 0 bases at V and 0 bases at J; junction bases unmatched: 9. CDR1 and CDR2 (germline): SGHRS, YFSETQ. This CDR3 spans 19 amino acids. CDR3 DNA sequence: TGCGCCAGCAGCTTGGCCTTCAGTAGCGGGGGGGGGAGCACAGATACGCAGTATTTT. As protein: CASSLAFSSGGGSTDTQYF. The variable domain in full, completed from reference TRBV5-1 and TRBJ2-3, reads KAGVTQTPRYLIKTRGQQVTLSCSPISGHRSVSWYQQTPGQGLQFLFEYFSETQRNKGNFPGRFSGRQFSNSRSEMNVSTLELGDSALYLCASSLAFSSGGGSTDTQYFGPGTRLTVL.

This chain uses TRBV5-8 with TRBJ2-7, with a tentative D call TRBD2 (5 bases). V was shortened by 0 bases and J by 0 bases, with 7 bases between the two germline ends. CDR3 length: 14 residues. Germline V CDR1 and CDR2: SGHTS, YDEGEE. The CDR3 loop is CASSLGRFSYEQYF. CDR3 DNA: TGTGCCAGCAGCTTGGGGAGGTTCTCCTACGAGCAGTACTTC.

The chain combines TRBV3-1 (or the pseudogene TRBV3-2) with TRBJ2-7, with unresolved D. The CDR3 has 13 residues. CDR1 is LGHDT and CDR2 is YNNKEL in the germline V gene (reference sequence). V was clipped by 0 bases and J by 9 bases, with 12 bases between them. The CDR3 reads CASSQDLGFRQYF. The DNA of the CDR3 is TGTGCCAGCAGCCAAGATCTAGGGTTTAGGCAGTACTTC.